Included here is one TCR beta chain sequence, with context. TCRdb processed the RT-PCR reads anew with MiXCR; each CDR3 protein has one entry. The sample records 860,000 or so distinct CDR3 sequences, roughly 20% being singletons. The data originate from a study of response to subunit inactivated influenza vaccine. CDR1 MNHNS and CDR2 SASEGT come from the germline V gene. CDR3 length equals 16 residues. V lost 2 bases, J lost 1 base, and 14 bases lay in between. This chain connects TRBV6-1 to TRBJ1-1; no clear D gene. The input for sequencing was PBMCs from blood, taken around 5 days after vaccination. The receptor was derived from a man over 45 who received an inactivated influenza vaccine. CDR3 in DNA: TGTGCCAGCAGTGAAAGGTCTTGGTACGGGAACACTGAAGCTTTCTTT. Translating gives CASSERSWYGNTEAFF.